These T cell receptor beta chains were read from a single sample in a study of T-cell memory formation after mild COVID-19. One entry per CDR3 protein, called by TCRdb with MiXCR from the 5' RACE reads. The data contain around 7,100 distinct CDR3 sequences, around 58% of them seen just once; the ten biggest clones take up about 2.5%. Material: PBMCs or a T cell subset sorted from them (not recorded which). Receptors originate from an adult who had mild COVID-19 (a few samples of this study predate the infection). Cell type and time point are not known. CDR3s include the opening cysteine and the closing phenylalanine or tryptophan. A D gene is named only where the DNA matches it firmly. Only part of the rows carry a size: once, few, many, or a class if the clone is expanded.

TRBJ2-5 TRBD2 TRBV15 . CATSRDQSSGWETQYF TGTGCCACCAGCAGAGATCAATCTAGCGGGTGGGAGACCCAGTACTTC
TRBJ2-1 . TRBV7-6 once CASSLYWGDDEQFF TGTGCCAGCAGCTTATACTGGGGTGACGATGAGCAGTTCTTC
TRBJ1-1 . TRBV10-3 . CAIEGMNTEAFF TGTGCCATCGAGGGGATGAACACTGAAGCTTTCTTT
TRBJ2-3 . TRBV20-1 medium-sized CSPKRGAASTDTQYF TGCAGTCCTAAAAGGGGGGCGGCTAGCACAGATACGCAGTATTTT
TRBJ1-5 . TRBV10-3 medium-sized CAISESGGDQPQHF TGTGCCATCAGTGAGTCGGGGGGGGATCAGCCCCAGCATTTT
TRBJ2-3 . TRBV9 . CASSVDGVPDTQYF TGTGCCAGCAGCGTAGACGGGGTGCCAGATACGCAGTATTTT
TRBJ2-7 . TRBV7-2 medium-sized CASIKVGLAGYEQYF TGTGCCAGCATCAAGGTTGGGCTAGCTGGGTACGAGCAGTACTTC
TRBJ2-2 . TRBV7-2 . CASSFIQVNTGELFF TGTGCCAGCAGCTTTATCCAGGTCAACACCGGGGAGCTGTTTTTT
TRBJ1-4 TRBD1 TRBV15 . CATKDNRGLEANEKLFF TGTGCCACCAAAGATAACAGGGGTCTCGAAGCTAATGAAAAACTGTTTTTT
TRBJ1-2 . TRBV20-1 . CSARNKDNYGYTF TGCAGTGCCCGTAACAAAGACAACTATGGCTACACCTTC
TRBJ1-5 TRBD1 TRBV6-5 large CASSEYRGSNQPQHF TGTGCCAGCAGTGAATACAGGGGGAGCAATCAGCCCCAGCATTTT
TRBJ2-7 TRBD2 TRBV27 . CASSPGLARSSYEQYF TGTGCCAGCAGTCCGGGACTAGCGAGAAGCTCCTACGAGCAGTACTTC
TRBJ2-3 TRBD2 TRBV7-2 . CASSVGLARTDTQYF TGTGCCAGCAGCGTTGGACTAGCCCGCACAGATACGCAGTATTTT
TRBJ2-5 . TRBV5-1 . CASSLLGAGETQYF TGCGCCAGCAGCTTGTTGGGGGCCGGGGAGACCCAGTACTTC
TRBJ2-1 TRBD2 TRBV7-8 medium-sized CASSFRLAGGPVHEQFF TGTGCCAGCAGCTTTCGGCTAGCGGGGGGGCCTGTCCATGAGCAGTTCTTC
TRBJ2-5 TRBD2 TRBV5-1 . CASSSTRGGQETQYF TGCGCCAGCAGCTCGACTCGGGGGGGCCAAGAGACCCAGTACTTC
TRBJ1-3 . TRBV7-2 medium-sized CASGEGSGNTIYF TGTGCCAGCGGTGAGGGCTCCGGAAACACCATATATTTT
TRBJ2-5 . TRBV6-5 medium-sized CASSYRDWETQYF TGTGCCAGCAGTTACCGGGATTGGGAGACCCAGTACTTC
TRBJ1-6 TRBD1 TRBV28 medium-sized CASSGGDSRRRPLHF TGTGCCAGCAGCGGCGGGGACAGTAGACGGCGACCCCTCCACTTT
TRBJ1-3 . TRBV7-9 . CASSLAGLLGNTIYF TGTGCCAGCAGCTTAGCGGGACTGCTGGGGAACACCATATATTTT
TRBJ2-5 . TRBV5-1 once CASSLQGRWETQYF TGCGCCAGCAGCTTACAGGGGAGGTGGGAGACCCAGTACTTC
TRBJ2-7 TRBD1 TRBV18 medium-sized CASSPQGQGAYEQYF TGTGCCAGCTCACCCCAAGGACAGGGAGCTTACGAGCAGTACTTC
TRBJ2-2 . TRBV24-1 . CATSEHNTGELFF TGTGCCACCAGTGAGCATAACACCGGGGAGCTGTTTTTT
TRBJ1-6 . TRBV4-2 . CASSPSGSRSYNSPLHF TGTGCCAGCAGCCCGAGCGGCAGCCGCTCCTATAATTCACCCCTCCACTTT
TRBJ2-3 . TRBV7-2 . CASSFVWGGTDTQYF TGTGCCAGCAGCTTTGTGTGGGGAGGCACAGATACGCAGTATTTT
TRBJ1-1 . TRBV6-5 . CASSYGGVEAFF TGTGCCAGCAGTTACGGAGGGGTGGAAGCTTTCTTT
TRBJ2-3 TRBD2 TRBV5-5 . CASRRRLADPTDTQYF TGTGCCAGCAGACGGAGACTAGCGGACCCCACAGATACGCAGTATTTT
TRBJ2-5 . TRBV6-5 . CASSYSDWTVYQETQYF TGTGCCAGCAGTTACTCGGATTGGACCGTATACCAAGAGACCCAGTACTTC
TRBJ2-3 . TRBV5-5 once CASSLEQSSTDTQYF TGTGCCAGCAGCTTGGAACAGTCTAGCACAGATACGCAGTATTTT
TRBJ2-3 TRBD2 TRBV27 medium-sized CASSFQRGFIGTQYF TGTGCCAGCAGTTTTCAGCGGGGGTTCATCGGTACGCAGTATTTT
TRBJ2-2 . TRBV18 medium-sized CASGGGNTGELFF TGTGCCAGCGGTGGCGGGAACACCGGGGAGCTGTTTTTT
TRBJ1-1 . TRBV5-1 once CASSFGSTNTEAFF TGCGCCAGCAGCTTCGGGTCAACGAACACTGAAGCTTTCTTT
TRBJ2-1 . TRBV4-3 . CASSQGRGGNEQFF TGCGCCAGCAGCCAGGGTCGCGGTGGGAATGAGCAGTTCTTC
TRBJ2-5 TRBD1 TRBV15 medium-sized CATSRHPHSGTGEETQYF TGTGCCACCAGCAGACACCCTCACTCCGGGACAGGGGAAGAGACCCAGTACTTC
TRBJ1-1 TRBD1 TRBV6-5 . CASSRRTGNTEAFF TGTGCCAGCAGTAGAAGGACAGGGAACACTGAAGCTTTCTTT
TRBJ1-1 . TRBV7-6 . CASSSTGNTEAFF TGTGCCAGCAGTTCGACAGGGAACACTGAAGCTTTCTTT
TRBJ2-7 TRBD1 TRBV5-6 medium-sized CASTDRGYEQYF TGTGCCAGCACCGACAGGGGGTACGAGCAGTACTTC
TRBJ2-1 . TRBV15 medium-sized CATSRDMYNEQFF TGTGCCACCAGCAGGGACATGTACAATGAGCAGTTCTTC
TRBJ2-1 . TRBV14 . CASSPTGTSHNEQFF TGTGCCAGCAGCCCCACTGGGACTTCCCACAATGAGCAGTTCTTC
TRBJ2-3 TRBD1 TRBV10-3 medium-sized CAISRQGANTDTQYF TGTGCCATCAGTAGACAGGGGGCGAACACAGATACGCAGTATTTT
TRBJ1-5 . TRBV4-1 medium-sized CASSPRHVSNQPQHF TGCGCCAGCAGCCCGCGGCACGTTAGCAATCAGCCCCAGCATTTT
TRBJ2-3 TRBD1 TRBV27 . CASSSPGTGLTDTQYF TGTGCCAGCAGTTCGCCAGGGACAGGGCTGACAGATACGCAGTATTTT
TRBJ2-3 . TRBV9 medium-sized CASSAGWGTDTQYF TGTGCCAGCAGCGCTGGTTGGGGGACAGATACGCAGTATTTT
TRBJ2-3 . TRBV10-3 . CAISESEVVATDTQYF TGTGCCATCAGTGAGTCTGAGGTGGTGGCCACAGATACGCAGTATTTT
TRBJ2-5 . TRBV7-9 . CASIRLEETQYF TGTGCCAGCATCCGCCTCGAAGAGACCCAGTACTTC
TRBJ1-2 TRBD1 TRBV5-1 . CASSPGQDYGYTF TGCGCCAGCAGCCCGGGACAGGACTATGGCTACACCTTC
TRBJ2-3 . TRBV10-3 . CAIAQRDSTDTQYF TGTGCCATTGCGCAGCGAGATAGCACAGATACGCAGTATTTT
TRBJ2-3 . TRBV5-1 few CASSLGGITDTQYF TGCGCCAGCAGCTTAGGGGGTATCACAGATACGCAGTATTTT
TRBJ2-5 . TRBV18 . CASSPGEETQYF TGTGCCAGCTCACCAGGGGAAGAGACCCAGTACTTC
TRBJ2-3 TRBD2 TRBV5-1 . CASSLASGGAIDTQYF TGCGCCAGCAGCTTGGCCAGCGGGGGGGCCATAGATACGCAGTATTTT
TRBJ1-5 . TRBV10-3 . CAISESRGWHQPQHF TGTGCCATCAGTGAGTCAAGGGGTTGGCATCAGCCCCAGCATTTT
TRBJ2-7 TRBD2 TRBV6-6 . CASSYFPGGGYEQYF TGTGCCAGCAGTTACTTCCCGGGAGGAGGGTACGAGCAGTACTTC